This is a list of T cell receptor beta chains from one sample in a study of control samples from healthy donors and cancer patients. The assay was immunoSEQ multiplex PCR, and TCRdb's table has in-frame clones only and misses some. The sample comprises under 200,000 clones, around 95% of which are singletons, and more than 8% rests with the top ten. Specimen: blood. Receptor source: a woman aged 40 to 50 in good health. The CDR3 runs from the conserved cysteine through the conserved F or W. The order of the fields is clone size, D gene, CDR3 length, J gene, V gene, CDR3 DNA, CDR3 protein. D genes are given only for firm matches. The size entry is marked missing in some rows and otherwise reads once, few, many or a size class.

>NA|NA|14|TRBJ2-3|TRBV7-9
TGTGCCAGCAGCTGGACCGGTAGCACAGATACGCAGTATTTT
CASSWTGSTDTQYF
>NA|NA|11|TRBJ1-5|TRBV20-1
TGCAGTGCTGGAGGGGAGAAACCCCAGCATTTT
CSAGGEKPQHF
>NA|NA|13|TRBJ1-5|TRBV10-3
TGTGCCATCAGCTCTTATAGCAATCAGCCCCAGCATTTT
CAISSYSNQPQHF
>NA|TRBD2|16|TRBJ2-1|TRBV11-2
TGTGCCAGCAGCTTAGTCGGTCTAGCGGGGTACAATGAGCAGTTCTTC
CASSLVGLAGYNEQFF
>NA|NA|15|TRBJ2-5|TRBV11-2
TGTGCCAGCAGCTTAGATCCGAGGGGTTGGGAGACCCAGTACTTC
CASSLDPRGWETQYF
>NA|TRBD2|16|TRBJ2-7|TRBV28
TGTGCCAGCTACCAGAGGAGCGGGAGGTCTTCCTACGAGCAGTACTTC
CASYQRSGRSSYEQYF
>NA|NA|12|TRBJ2-1|TRBV5-1
TGCGCCAGCAGCTTGTATCGGGATGAGCAGTTCTTC
CASSLYRDEQFF
>NA|NA|13|TRBJ1-1|TRBV7-9
TGTGCCAGCAGTCGGGGGGTTAACACTGAAGCTTTCTTT
CASSRGVNTEAFF
>NA|TRBD2|16|TRBJ2-1|TRBV3-1/TRBV3-2
TGTGCCAGCAGCCAGCCACTAGCGGGAGACTACAATGAGCAGTTCTTC
CASSQPLAGDYNEQFF
>NA|TRBD1|15|TRBJ2-1|TRBV7-3
TGTGCCAGCAGCTTAGGACAGGGAGGTTTGGGCGAGCAGTTCTTC
CASSLGQGGLGEQFF
>NA|TRBD1|17|TRBJ1-1|TRBV18
TGTGCCAGCTCACCGTCTGAGACCGGGACAGGGGGCACTGAAGCTTTCTTT
CASSPSETGTGGTEAFF
>NA|NA|15|TRBJ1-4|TRBV4-1
TGCGCCAGCAGCCCGGAGTCAGCAACTAATGAAAAACTGTTTTTT
CASSPESATNEKLFF
>NA|TRBD2|16|TRBJ2-1|TRBV7-2
TGTGCCAGCAGCTGGGGGGGGGAAAGCTCCTACAATGAGCAGTTCTTC
CASSWGGESSYNEQFF
>NA|NA|13|TRBJ1-1|TRBV19
TGTGCCACCACCAGGGAGATCGCGCGTGAAGCTTTCTTT
CATTREIAREAFF
>NA|NA|12|TRBJ1-5|TRBV6-1
TGTGCCAGCAGTGACGCCAATCAGCCCCAGCATTTT
CASSDANQPQHF
>NA|NA|16|TRBJ1-2|TRBV19
TGTGCCAGTAGTATTCCCCACAGGGTTCACCCATATGGCTACACCTTC
CASSIPHRVHPYGYTF
>NA|NA|14|TRBJ1-1|TRBV5-5
TGTGCCAGCAGCTTGGGAAGGGGGGCCGCTGAAGCTTTCTTT
CASSLGRGAAEAFF
>once|TRBD2|18|TRBJ2-5|TRBV11-2
TGTGCCAGCAGCTTTTGGACTAGCGGGAGAGGAAGGGGAGAGACCCAGTACTTC
CASSFWTSGRGRGETQYF
>NA|NA|15|TRBJ1-4|TRBV18
TGTGCCAGCTCCCACAGTGGGGGACTCGTAGAAAAACTGTTTTTT
CASSHSGGLVEKLFF
>NA|TRBD1|17|TRBJ1-6|TRBV6-6
TGTGCCAGCAGTCAACGACAGGGGAGCTCCTATAATTCACCCCTCCACTTT
CASSQRQGSSYNSPLHF
>NA|NA|13|TRBJ1-1|TRBV6-5
TGTGCCAGCAGTTACTCGGGTAGCACTGAAGCTTTCTTT
CASSYSGSTEAFF
>few|TRBD1|15|TRBJ2-2|TRBV2
TGTGCCAGCAGTGTTAAGGGGGCCGACACCGGGGAGCTGTTTTTT
CASSVKGADTGELFF
>NA|NA|12|TRBJ2-1|TRBV25-1
TGTGCCAGCAGTGAGACCTACAATGAGCAGTTCTTC
CASSETYNEQFF
>NA|NA|14|TRBJ1-2|TRBV9
TGTGCCAGCAGCGATGCGGGACCCCCCTATGGCTACACCTTC
CASSDAGPPYGYTF
>NA|NA|14|TRBJ1-3|TRBV3-1/TRBV3-2
TGTGCCAGCGAGATAACAGGTCAAGGAAACACCATATATTTT
CASEITGQGNTIYF
>NA|TRBD1|14|TRBJ2-5|TRBV5-5
TGTGCCAGCAGCTTCGGGACAGTCCGGGAGACCCAGTACTTC
CASSFGTVRETQYF
>NA|NA|14|TRBJ2-2|TRBV5-4
TGTGCCAGCAGCTTGGGAGGGAACACCGGGGAGCTGTTTTTT
CASSLGGNTGELFF
>NA|NA|16|TRBJ1-3|TRBV14
TGTGCCAGCAGCGGGCAGGGGCCGGTATCTGGAAACACCATATATTTT
CASSGQGPVSGNTIYF
>NA|NA|13|TRBJ1-3|TRBV19
TGTGCCAGTAGCTCACCCCAAGAAAACACCATATATTTT
CASSSPQENTIYF